This is a list of T cell receptor beta chains from one sample in a study of T cells in localized non-small cell lung cancer. Only in-frame clones appear in the TCRdb table, and some are missing; sequencing was by immunoSEQ multiplex PCR. Of fewer than 25,000 clones listed, 80% to 90% were seen once; the top ten hold roughly 1.2%. The sample here was peripheral blood, taken before any cancer treatment. The receptors were gathered from a woman between 40 and 69 years old with stage I lung adenocarcinoma. The CDR3 runs from the conserved cysteine through the conserved F or W. D genes are given only for firm matches. Clone size is not always given. Where it is, it says once, few, many or a class for expanded clones.

V: TRBV30; J: TRBJ1-2; D: NA; size: once; DNA: TGTGCCTGGAAAGGGTTGATGAACTATGGCTACACCTTC; CDR3: CAWKGLMNYGYTF
V: TRBV30; J: TRBJ1-1; D: NA; size: NA; DNA: TGTGCCTGGAGTGTTGCCCCGGGGGGTGAAGCTTTCTTT; CDR3: CAWSVAPGGEAFF
V: TRBV5-4; J: TRBJ1-3; D: NA; size: few; DNA: TGTGCCAGCAGCGGTGATGGAAACACCATATATTTT; CDR3: CASSGDGNTIYF
V: TRBV4-1; J: TRBJ1-2; D: NA; size: NA; DNA: TGCGCCAGCAGCCAATCGAGATCAGACCTGACTCGCCAGCCCTATGGCTACACCTTC; CDR3: CASSQSRSDLTRQPYGYTF
V: TRBV6-6; J: TRBJ2-2; D: NA; size: NA; DNA: TGTGCCAGCAGTTACTCGCGTCGGACCGGGGAGCTGTTTTTT; CDR3: CASSYSRRTGELFF
V: TRBV4-3; J: TRBJ2-5; D: NA; size: once; DNA: TGCGCCAGCAGCCAAGAGCTCGGCTTACAAGAGACCCAGTACTTC; CDR3: CASSQELGLQETQYF
V: TRBV12-5; J: TRBJ2-1; D: TRBD2; size: NA; DNA: TGTGCTAGTTCGCTAGCGGGGTCCTACAATGAGCAGTTCTTC; CDR3: CASSLAGSYNEQFF
V: TRBV27; J: TRBJ1-1; D: NA; size: NA; DNA: TGTGCCAGCAGGGCCGGGGGAACTGAAGCTTTCTTT; CDR3: CASRAGGTEAFF
V: TRBV7-9; J: TRBJ2-3; D: NA; size: NA; DNA: TGTGCCAGCAACGTGGCCAATTTGGATACGCAGTATTTT; CDR3: CASNVANLDTQYF
V: TRBV12-5; J: TRBJ1-5; D: NA; size: NA; DNA: TGTGCTAGCGGGTCCCCTAATCAGCCCCAGCATTTT; CDR3: CASGSPNQPQHF
V: TRBV29-1; J: TRBJ2-3; D: NA; size: NA; DNA: TGCAGCGTTGGTTTGGGGCTTATAGGGGCAGATACGCAGTATTTT; CDR3: CSVGLGLIGADTQYF
V: TRBV6-6; J: TRBJ1-6; D: NA; size: once; DNA: TGTGCCAGCAGTTATGGGGCAGAAAATTCACCCCTCCACTTT; CDR3: CASSYGAENSPLHF
V: TRBV6-4; J: TRBJ2-3; D: NA; size: NA; DNA: TGTGCCAGCAGCGAGGGGCCATCAGATACGCAGTATTTT; CDR3: CASSEGPSDTQYF
V: TRBV5-1; J: TRBJ1-2; D: TRBD1; size: NA; DNA: TGCGCCAGCAGCTTTGGACAGGATGGCTACACCTTC; CDR3: CASSFGQDGYTF
V: TRBV5-1; J: TRBJ2-5; D: TRBD2; size: NA; DNA: TGCGCCAGCAGCTTGGGGAGACTAGCGGGGGAAGAGACCCAGTACTTC; CDR3: CASSLGRLAGEETQYF
V: TRBV7-2; J: TRBJ2-3; D: NA; size: NA; DNA: TGTGCCAGCAGCTTAGTTGGGGGCATGGATACGCAGTATTTT; CDR3: CASSLVGGMDTQYF
V: TRBV7-2; J: TRBJ1-4; D: NA; size: NA; DNA: TGTGCCAGCAGCTTATTGCGGGGCCAAGGTCTTAATGAAAAACTGTTTTTT; CDR3: CASSLLRGQGLNEKLFF
V: TRBV11-2; J: TRBJ1-6; D: NA; size: NA; DNA: TGTGCCAGCAGCCTAAATCATAGGAATAATTCACCCCTCCACTTT; CDR3: CASSLNHRNNSPLHF
V: TRBV7-8; J: TRBJ1-6; D: NA; size: NA; DNA: TGTGCCAGCAGCTTAGACAGCAATTCACCCCTCCACTTT; CDR3: CASSLDSNSPLHF
V: TRBV4-1; J: TRBJ2-5; D: TRBD1; size: NA; DNA: TGCGCCAGCAGCCCGTCCGGGACAGGGGGCAGGAAGACCCAGTACTTC; CDR3: CASSPSGTGGRKTQYF
V: TRBV19; J: TRBJ2-5; D: NA; size: NA; DNA: TGTGCCAGTAGTGCCAATCCAACTCTAGCGTATCAAGAGACCCAGTACTTC; CDR3: CASSANPTLAYQETQYF
V: TRBV4-3; J: TRBJ2-1; D: NA; size: NA; DNA: TGCGCCAGCAGCCACGGGAGCAGAAAATACAATGAGCAGTTCTTC; CDR3: CASSHGSRKYNEQFF
V: TRBV28; J: TRBJ2-1; D: NA; size: NA; DNA: TGTGCCAGCAGTTTTCGGAGCAATGAGCAGTTCTTC; CDR3: CASSFRSNEQFF
V: TRBV10-3; J: TRBJ2-1; D: TRBD1; size: NA; DNA: TGTGCCATCAGTGAACAGGGGTATAAGGATGAGCAGTTCTTC; CDR3: CAISEQGYKDEQFF